These 5 T cell receptor beta chains share one sample of origin, sequenced in a study of T cells in women clearing cervical HPV infection. The data were produced by immunoSEQ multiplex PCR, yet TCRdb's version contains in-frame clones alone and is incomplete. Its clone listing holds tens of thousands of clones. The sequenced sample consisted of blood buffy coat. These receptors originate from a woman aged 18-69 years with a cervical HPV16 infection that either progressed to CIN3+ or cleared (not recorded which).

Concerning this clone: One junction end disagrees with the germline gene, perhaps due to a read error. The read halts 3 residues ahead of the CDR3 end, with the missing end drawn from the germline J gene. This rearrangement joins TRBV4-2 to TRBJ2-7, with D maybe TRBD1 (6 bases). The CDR3 totals 13 residues. Germline assignment: CDR1 LGHNA and CDR2 YNFKEQ. The part of the CDR3 DNA that was read is TGCGCCAGCAGCCAGAGACAGGAGATCGAG. This sequence encodes CASSQRQEIE. The CDR3 as a whole reads CASSQRQEIEQYF.

Note on this clone: The CDR3 end lies 3 residues beyond the end of the read and is filled in from the germline J gene. The chain recombines TRBV5-4 with TRBJ1-2; D might be TRBD1 (5 bases). The CDR3 is 13 residues long. Looked up from germline, CDR1 is SGHNT and CDR2 is YYREEE (reference sequence). The V gene lost 5 bases and the J gene lost 2 bases, with 10 bases spanning the gap. The CDR3 sequence: CASRPGWNYGYTF. CDR3 bases read: TGTGCCAGCAGACCAGGGTGGAACTATGGC.

To note about this clone: The read finishes 3 residues shy of the CDR3 end, and the germline J gene is used to complete it. The J gene is TRBJ2-7, the V gene TRBV5-1, with D maybe TRBD1 (5 bases). The V gene's germline CDR1 is SGHRS and CDR2 YFSETQ. Between the trimmed V and J ends, which lost 2 bases and 4 bases, there was a span of 7 bases. CDR3 length: 12 amino acids. This CDR3 reads CASSFQGYEQYF. The part of the CDR3 DNA that was read is TGCGCCAGCAGCTTTCAGGGTTACGAG. Based on the CDR3 plus reference TRBV5-1 and TRBJ2-7, the full variable domain is KAGVTQTPRYLIKTRGQQVTLSCSPISGHRSVSWYQQTPGQGLQFLFEYFSETQRNKGNFPGRFSGRQFSNSRSEMNVSTLELGDSALYLCASSFQGYEQYFGPGTRLTVT.

Regarding this clone: The observed sequence ends 3 residues before the CDR3 terminus, with the missing tail filled in from the germline J gene. This chain links TRBV7-9 with TRBJ2-7, with 12 bases that match TRBD2. The CDR3 runs 15 residues. Unmatched junction bases numbered 3, after V lost 0 bases and J lost 6 bases. CDR1 and CDR2 from the germline V gene are SEHNR and FQNEAQ (reference sequence). Partial CDR3 DNA: TGTGCCAGCAGCTTAGCACTAGCGGGGGGTAGCGAG. This translates into CASSLALAGGSE. The full CDR3 sequence reads CASSLALAGGSEQYF.

In the case of this clone: The read ends 3 residues before the CDR3 terminus; that terminus is restored from the germline J gene. V usage is TRBV5-1 and J usage is TRBJ2-1; TRBD2 might be the D (6 bases). V was pared by 0 bases and J by 5 bases, with 15 bases between. The CDR3 consists of 16 residues. Germline values: CDR1 SGHRS, CDR2 YFSETQ. CDR3 DNA (partial): TGCGCCAGCAGCTTGGTTGCGGGGATGTGGGACAATGAG. It specifies CASSLVAGMWDNE. The full CDR3 reads CASSLVAGMWDNEQFF.